Reported below is one T cell receptor beta chain. The target antigen is unknown. The germline V and J ends were trimmed by 5 bases and 12 bases, with 13 bases remaining between them. CDR1 and CDR2 (germline): MDHEN, SYDVKM. This CDR3 spans 12 amino acids. TCRdb's table, derived via immunoSEQ multiplex PCR, lists solely in-frame clones and lacks some. The sample lists about 100,000 clones, around 89% seen once, with 1.8% in the top ten. This entry belongs to a study of T cell responses to AZD1222 COVID-19 vaccine. Study-level information: Timing groups of about 4 and about 12 weeks for second doses were pooled. Study-wide findings and caveats: Distributed over spike, vaccine-associated CD4 TCRs predominated at 160-218 and 743-854. Most donors were white British and more were female, and clonal diversity was possibly underestimated.

Sequencing used peripheral blood, obtained on day 0 of AZD1222 vaccination. This chain joins TRBV28 and TRBJ1-4; D is possibly TRBD1 (6 bases). The origin of this receptor is an adult in good health. DNA of the CDR3: TGTGCCAGCAGTATACAGGGAAGTCAACTGTTTTTT. Its protein product is CASSIQGSQLFF.